This T cell receptor beta chain appears in the sequencing data of a study of regulatory T cells in long-lasting Graves disease. As to time point: newly diagnosed GD, antithyroid drugs for less than 3 months. PBMCs provided the RNA from which the TCR library was made. Points from the study as a whole: Peripheral blood, not thyroid tissue, was the sole material studied.

The germline CDR1 and CDR2 sequences are DFQATT and SNEGSKA (reference sequence). V was clipped by 5 bases and J by 0 bases, with 10 bases between them. The CDR3 is 14 amino acids. This clonotype was seen ten or more times. Its antigen is not known. The TCR beta library used iRepertoire HTBI primers with Arm-PCR amplification of CDR3. TCRdb re-analysed the multiplex PCR reads in MiXCR, keeping a single row per CDR3 protein. The table includes approximately 470,000 distinct CDR3 sequences, around 15% detected once. The same sample was also used in a study of T cells in Graves' hyperthyroidism and ophthalmopathy.

This sequence originates from a man in his forties or fifties with Graves disease. V gene TRBV20-1 combines with J gene TRBJ1-4; D uncertain. The material was peripheral blood mononuclear cells (PBMCs), obtained at new diagnosis, from a patient treated with antithyroid drugs. The CDR3 spells CSAATVATNEKLFF. DNA of the CDR3: TGCAGTGCTGCGACGGTAGCAACTAATGAAAAACTGTTTTTT.